The table lists the clone carrying this T cell receptor (beta chain) with many counts. Antigen unknown. The germline CDR1 and CDR2 sequences are SGHVS and FQNEAQ. The CDR3 totals 11 residues. The V gene lost 8 bases and the J gene lost 6 bases, with 10 bases spanning the gap. After constant-region reverse-primer amplification, full-length variable regions underwent semi-nested PCR with Nested Universal Primer A. TCRdb recomputed calls from the 5' RACE reads with MiXCR, one row per CDR3 protein. The table includes nearly 40,000 distinct CDR3 sequences, under 20% detected once. Naive CD4+ T cells were purified with Tregs depleted by CD25. Findings of the study overall: Greatest tumor Treg TCR overlap was with tumor naive CD4+ cells. The TCR gene usage of tumor memory CD4+ T cells clustered together with blood and lymph node memory CD4+ cells and with lymph node naive CD4+ cells.

This receptor was obtained from a female donor with breast cancer. The chain links TRBV7-8 to TRBJ1-2; TRBD1 might be the D (5 bases). Source material: naive CD4+ T cells sorted from a lymph node. Subset noted: naive CD4+ T cells, CD4+CD45RA+CD25-. Written as DNA, the CDR3 is TGTGCCAGCGGGTGGGACCATGGCTACACCTTC. Translated, it gives CASGWDHGYTF.